Listed below are T cell receptor beta chains from one sample, sequenced in a study of T cells after yellow fever vaccination. TCRdb recomputed calls from the 5' RACE reads with MiXCR, one row per CDR3 protein. The sample contains approximately 250,000 distinct CDR3 sequences, approximately 3.6% of which appear only once. Material: PBMCs, obtained 15 days after the yellow fever booster vaccination. These receptors originate from a man aged 18 to 30 who received the YFV17D yellow fever vaccine. Each CDR3 is given with its conserved first and last residue. A D gene is named only where the DNA matches it firmly. Not all rows give a size; the values are once, few, many and, for expanded clones, a class.

len	v_gene	d_gene	abundance	j_gene	CDR3nt	CDR3aa
15	TRBV7-9	-	many	TRBJ2-5	TGTGCCAGCAGCTGGAACCGGCGCTTACAAGAGACCCAGTACTTC	CASSWNRRLQETQYF
16	TRBV30	-	many	TRBJ2-1	TGTGCCTGGAGTGTAGGGTTGGGACTGACCTACAATGAGCAGTTCTTC	CAWSVGLGLTYNEQFF
12	TRBV6-2/TRBV6-3	-	many	TRBJ2-5	TGTGCCAGCAGTTACGACCGGGAGACCCAGTACTTC	CASSYDRETQYF
18	TRBV4-3	TRBD2	-	TRBJ2-3	TGCGCCAGCAGCCAAGTTCGTGGAACTAGCGGGGAATATGATACGCAGTATTTT	CASSQVRGTSGEYDTQYF
20	TRBV7-2	TRBD2	many	TRBJ2-5	TGTGCCAGCAGCTCCCTCCCAACTAGGCGCGGGAGCCCCACCGGAGAGACCCAGTACTTC	CASSSLPTRRGSPTGETQYF
14	TRBV11-2	-	many	TRBJ2-1	TGTGCCAGCAGCTTAAATACAGGAGGGAATGAGCAGTTCTTC	CASSLNTGGNEQFF
15	TRBV5-6	TRBD1	many	TRBJ2-5	TGTGCCAGCAGCTTGCCCAGGACAGGGAAAGAGACCCAGTACTTC	CASSLPRTGKETQYF
14	TRBV5-1	-	many	TRBJ2-3	TGCGCCAGCAGCTTGGCCGATGGCACAGATACGCAGTATTTT	CASSLADGTDTQYF
12	TRBV7-9	-	many	TRBJ1-2	TGTGCCAGCAGCATCGACAGCTATGGCTACACCTTC	CASSIDSYGYTF
14	TRBV12-3/TRBV12-4	TRBD1	many	TRBJ1-5	TGTGCCAGCAGTCCCCGACAGGGACGGCAGCCCCAGCATTTT	CASSPRQGRQPQHF
12	TRBV6-6	-	many	TRBJ1-5	TGTGCCAGCAGCGAGGGATCCGGGGCCCAGCATTTT	CASSEGSGAQHF
12	TRBV4-2	-	many	TRBJ1-1	TGTGCCAGCAGCCAAGGTACCTCGAGGGCTTTCTTT	CASSQGTSRAFF
15	TRBV14	TRBD1	many	TRBJ1-1	TGTGCCAGCACCCCTTCCGGACAGGGCAGCGCTGAAGCTTTCTTT	CASTPSGQGSAEAFF
16	TRBV7-2	TRBD2	many	TRBJ2-3	TGTGCCAGCAGCTTAGTTCCTAGCGGGGTGGCAGATACGCAGTATTTT	CASSLVPSGVADTQYF
11	TRBV20-1	-	many	TRBJ2-1	TGCAGTGCTAGCTGGGGGGCGGAGCAGTTCTTC	CSASWGAEQFF
14	TRBV12-3/TRBV12-4	-	many	TRBJ1-4	TGTGCCAGCAGCCCGGGGCAGGGTAGTGAAAAACTGTTTTTT	CASSPGQGSEKLFF
14	TRBV4-2	-	many	TRBJ2-7	TGTGCCAGCAGCCAAGGGAGAGGAGACTACGAGCAGTACTTC	CASSQGRGDYEQYF
15	TRBV4-3	-	many	TRBJ2-2	TGCGCCAGCAGCCAAGAGAACAGAAACACCGGGGAGCTGTTTTTT	CASSQENRNTGELFF
17	TRBV4-3	TRBD1	many	TRBJ2-5	TGCGCCAGCAGCCCCACCTGGGACAGGGGGCGCTGGGAGACCCAGTACTTC	CASSPTWDRGRWETQYF
15	TRBV19	-	many	TRBJ1-5	TGTGCCAGTGACCAGGGCCTGGTAGTATATCAGCCCCAGCATTTT	CASDQGLVVYQPQHF
15	TRBV4-3	-	many	TRBJ1-2	TGCGCCAGCAGCCAAGGAGAAGTAAAAAACTATGGCTACACCTTC	CASSQGEVKNYGYTF
16	TRBV6-1	TRBD1	many	TRBJ1-1	TGTGCCAGCAGTGAAGGACAGGGGCCGGGTCAGACTGAAGCTTTCTTT	CASSEGQGPGQTEAFF
14	TRBV11-2	-	many	TRBJ1-6	TGTGCCAGCAGCTTAGACAGGACGCGTTCACCCCTCCACTTT	CASSLDRTRSPLHF
22	TRBV20-1	TRBD2	many	TRBJ2-3	TGCAGTGCTAGAGTATCGATCTCCTCTCTCTCGACTAGCGGGTATCACACAGATACGCAGTATTTT	CSARVSISSLSTSGYHTDTQYF
18	TRBV5-6	TRBD2	many	TRBJ2-3	TGTGCCAGCAGCTTCTCCATAACTAGCGGGGGAGAGGCCGATACGCAGTATTTT	CASSFSITSGGEADTQYF
15	TRBV20-1	-	many	TRBJ1-5	TGCAGTGCTAGAGATCCCAGGGCTGACAATCAGCCCCAGCATTTT	CSARDPRADNQPQHF
12	TRBV24-1	-	many	TRBJ2-5	TGTGCCACCAGTTCCGCGGGAGAGACCCAGTACTTC	CATSSAGETQYF
12	TRBV29-1	-	many	TRBJ1-6	TGCAGCGTTGGGGCTGCTAATTCACCCCTCCACTTT	CSVGAANSPLHF
13	TRBV6-5	-	many	TRBJ2-2	TGTGCCAGCAGTTACGAGGGGGCCGGGGAGCTGTTTTTT	CASSYEGAGELFF
16	TRBV7-9	-	many	TRBJ2-5	TGTGCCAGCAGCTCATCGGACAGTGGAGTGGAAGAGACCCAGTACTTC	CASSSSDSGVEETQYF
15	TRBV11-2	-	many	TRBJ2-5	TGTGCCAGCAGCTTAGATGGGTCACCAATTGAGACCCAGTACTTC	CASSLDGSPIETQYF
13	TRBV10-3	-	-	TRBJ1-2	TGTGCCATCAGTGAGTGGATAGAGGATGGCTTCACCTTC	CAISEWIEDGFTF
15	TRBV3-1	TRBD2	many	TRBJ2-7	TGTGCCAGCAGCCAAGATTCGGGAGGGGTCGGCGAGCAGTACTTC	CASSQDSGGVGEQYF
15	TRBV10-3	-	many	TRBJ1-1	TGTGCCATCAGGGGGGACACAGGGAGTCGCACTGAAGCTTTCTTT	CAIRGDTGSRTEAFF
15	TRBV4-1	-	many	TRBJ2-7	TGCGCCAGCAGCCAAGAGGTCAGCAGGGGATACGAGCAGTACTTC	CASSQEVSRGYEQYF
13	TRBV6-2/TRBV6-3	-	many	TRBJ2-1	TGTGCCAGCAGCCGTACAGGGCCGGATGAGCAGTTCTTC	CASSRTGPDEQFF
15	TRBV24-1	-	-	TRBJ2-3	TGTGCCACCAGACCCGGGACTTCCAGATTGGATACGCAGTATTTT	CATRPGTSRLDTQYF
16	TRBV21-1	-	many	TRBJ2-5	TGTGCCAGCAGCAAAGCGACGGGACGGAACCAAGAGACCCAGTACTTC	CASSKATGRNQETQYF
15	TRBV11-2	TRBD1	-	TRBJ1-1	TGTGCCAGCAGCCCCCGACAGGGGGGCCTTGGTGAAGCTTTCTTT	CASSPRQGGLGEAFF
15	TRBV6-4	TRBD1	many	TRBJ2-3	TGTGCCAGCAGTGACTCGACAGGGGGCGCAGATACGCAGTATTTT	CASSDSTGGADTQYF
17	TRBV4-3	-	many	TRBJ2-3	TGCGCCAGCAGCCAAGAAAGTGGGGGCGGGGATCTAAATACGCAGTATTTT	CASSQESGGGDLNTQYF
15	TRBV5-1	-	many	TRBJ2-5	TGCGCCAGCAGCTCGGTGGCTTCGATTGGGGAGACCCAGTACTTC	CASSSVASIGETQYF
16	TRBV7-2	TRBD2	many	TRBJ2-3	TGTGCCAGCAGCCCCACGGCGGGGGGGCCGGTAGATACGCAGTATTTT	CASSPTAGGPVDTQYF
14	TRBV5-1	-	many	TRBJ2-3	TGCGCCAGTTCAGAGGGGGGGGCATCAGATACGCAGTATTTT	CASSEGGASDTQYF
13	TRBV12-3/TRBV12-4	TRBD1	many	TRBJ2-7	TGTGCCAGCAGTTGGGACAGGAACCTAGAGCAGTACTTC	CASSWDRNLEQYF
12	TRBV20-1	TRBD1	many	TRBJ2-5	TGCAGTGCAAATAACAGGGGAGAGACCCAGTACTTC	CSANNRGETQYF
15	TRBV5-1	-	many	TRBJ1-4	TGCGCCAGCACCGAAATAGGTGCAACTAATGAAAAACTGTTTTTT	CASTEIGATNEKLFF
16	TRBV7-9	TRBD2	many	TRBJ2-3	TGTGCCAGCAGCCTGACTAGCGGGGGGGCAGGGGATACGCAGTATTTT	CASSLTSGGAGDTQYF
12	TRBV20-1	TRBD1	many	TRBJ2-7	TGCAGTGCTAGGGGGACAGGGGGATATCAGTACTTC	CSARGTGGYQYF
14	TRBV12-3/TRBV12-4	-	few	TRBJ1-6	TGTGCCAGCAGTTTCCAGGGTGGCGGTTCACCCCTCCACTTT	CASSFQGGGSPLHF
17	TRBV4-3	-	many	TRBJ1-1	TGCGCCAGCAGCCAAGTCTGGAACGCGGGACAGAACACTGAAGCTTTCTTT	CASSQVWNAGQNTEAFF
15	TRBV4-2	-	-	TRBJ2-2	TGTGCCAGCAGCCAAGATCCGGGGGCGGGCGGGGAGCTGTTTTTT	CASSQDPGAGGELFF
15	TRBV29-1	TRBD1	many	TRBJ2-7	TGCAGCGTTGTGTTCGGGACAGGGGGTTACTACGAGCAGTACTTC	CSVVFGTGGYYEQYF
15	TRBV27	TRBD1	many	TRBJ1-1	TGTGCCAGCAGTTTTGAGGGACAGGGTCACACTGAAGCTTTCTTT	CASSFEGQGHTEAFF
14	TRBV5-1	TRBD1	many	TRBJ1-2	TGCGCCAGCAGCTCGACAGGGGGCGCCTATGGCTACACCTTC	CASSSTGGAYGYTF
15	TRBV7-9	-	many	TRBJ2-2	TGTGCCAGCAGCTTAATGGGGGGCTCCACCGGGGAGCTGTTTTTT	CASSLMGGSTGELFF
15	TRBV5-5	-	many	TRBJ1-6	TGTGCCAGCAGCCAGAGCGCTACCAATAATTCACCCCTCCACTTT	CASSQSATNNSPLHF